The T cell receptor (beta chain) described here comes from a study of tumor and adjacent non-tumor tissue in lung cancer (dated by TCRdb to 2017 to 2018). With regard to the full study: Patients with adenocarcinoma (approximately twelve), squamous cell carcinoma (2) and small cell lung cancer (1) were included in the cohort. The 15 enrolled patients, of whom approximately ten were men and 5 were women, were aged about 30 to 80 years and were diagnosed with TNM stage I to III disease. TCRbeta CDR3 sequencing was performed on thirty paired specimens, with one tumor sample and one normal lung sample collected per patient. The study compared bulk TCRbeta repertoires from lung tumor tissue and matched distant non-tumor lung tissue of about 15 lung cancer patients. In total, sequencing yielded over 95 million productive TCRbeta reads, which works out to an average of approximately 4 million reads per sample.

The receptor library was made with multiplex PCR. Sequencing instrument: Illumina HiSeq 2500. TCRbeta libraries were constructed through three rounds of nested PCR with primers (Table S4) according to protocols adapted from ARM-PCR. Before sequencing, PCR products of 200-500 bp were cut from the gel and purified using the QIAquick gel extraction kit. The published analysis was carried out like this. Reads were cleaned with Trimmomatic, merged with FLASH into complete CDR3 sequences, and assigned to V(D)J germline segments with MiTCR. Clonal diversity was computed as the inverse Simpson's index with VDJtools. Productive reads were defined as in-frame sequences without a premature stop codon. TCRdb cleaned the public reads at Q25 with fastp, built clones with MiXCR and kept in-frame beta chains. A single entry per CDR3 protein holds the most common genes and DNA from its merged rows. These V and J calls derive from TCRdb rather than the authors' analysis. Within this sample are 70,000 or so distinct CDR3 sequences, with about 60% of them counted one time only. Roughly a fifth of the sample belongs to the ten largest clones.

RNA was isolated from bulk unsorted tissue, and RNA quality was assessed with a NanoDrop ND-1000 and an Agilent 2100. All donors had newly diagnosed lung cancer, had not received prior chemotherapy, and were admitted for thoracic surgery in China between August and November 2014. Patients with previous radiotherapy or chemotherapy, or with another concurrent cancer, were excluded from the study. Pieces of surgical tissue measuring roughly 1-2.1 cm3 were kept in RNAlater solution and stored at -80 degrees C until use. Findings and caveats that apply to the study as a whole: Only about 16 patients were included in the cohort, and the need for larger samples and more detailed clinical data was noted by the authors. Because peripheral blood was not sequenced, the blood TCRbeta repertoires of the lung cancer patients in the study went unexamined. Neither the sequencing platform nor unique molecular identifiers are mentioned in the methods. A significantly larger cumulative share of the repertoire was made up by the top 100 clones in normal lung than in tumor tissue. Significantly higher TCR diversity (inverse Simpson) was observed in tumor tissue than in normal lung tissue (about 410 vs 180, P = 0.0075, Mann-Whitney U test). Younger patients had significantly higher TCR diversity, and higher tumor TCR diversity was associated with shorter overall and disease-free survival.

V is trimmed back by 8 bases and J by 12 bases, and the junction contains 16 bases that no gene match accounts for. Looking up the germline V gene yields CDR1 ENHRY and CDR2 SYGVKD. There are 14 amino acids in the CDR3, from cysteine to phenylalanine inclusive. Only CDR3 DNA remains: 42 bases, in frame from the first base. This clonotype appeared a single time. This receptor's antigen is unknown. Base qualities are not at hand, and no much larger clone is one base apart. Just one read gives weak support. This clonotype was sampled from a man aged 50-60 years with non-small cell lung cancer. This chain is built from TRBV10-3 and TRBJ1-1, and TRBD1 matches 9 of the central bases. Sequencing used lung tumor tissue. The base sequence is TGTGCCATCGGTCCTTTCGGGACAGGGAAAGGAACTTTCTTT. Translated, this gives CAIGPFGTGKGTFF.